A single sample gave rise to the 21 T cell receptor beta chains below, sequenced in a study of CD8+ T cells in alopecia areata. Extracted RNA was reverse transcribed into cDNA, the sequencing template. Using immunoSEQ multiplex PCR, the repertoire was profiled, and TCRdb retains in-frame clones only, with some absent. The sample contains around 160,000 clones, 47% of which appear only once. Sequencing input: CD4+ T cells sorted from blood. Receptors were obtained from a human donor with alopecia areata.

The rearrangement joins TRBV27 to TRBJ2-1; D gene unclear. This CDR3 region has 12 residues. Trimming cost V 4 bases and J 8 bases, with 9 bases left between them. The germline V gene has CDR1 MNHEY and CDR2 SMNVEV (reference sequence). The CDR3 spells CASSSRIYEQFF. The CDR3 nucleotides read TGTGCCAGCAGTTCTAGGATCTATGAGCAGTTCTTC.

The table lists this clone with a few counts. This sequence joins TRBV5-1 and TRBJ2-1, with 15 bases matching TRBD2. The CDR3 covers 16 residues. Germline trimming cut 3 bases from V and 6 bases from J; bases unmatched to any gene: 4. CDR1 is SGHRS and CDR2 is YFSETQ in the germline V gene. The CDR3 protein is CASSSGLAGGANEQFF. CDR3 DNA sequence: TGCGCCAGCAGCTCGGGACTAGCGGGAGGAGCCAATGAGCAGTTCTTC.

The V and J genes are TRBV11-3 and TRBJ2-2; 8 positions match TRBD1. J lost 5 bases, V lost 5 bases, and 7 bases had no gene match. Germline V CDR1 and CDR2: SGHNT, YENEEA. CDR3 length equals 15 residues. The CDR3 nucleotides are TGTGCCAGCAGCCCAAGGACAGGGTCAACCGGGGAGCTGTTTTTT. Translation gives CASSPRTGSTGELFF.

The rearrangement uses TRBV29-1 and TRBJ2-1, with 12 bases matching TRBD2. The V gene's germline CDR1 is SQVTM and CDR2 ANQGSEA. Unmatched junction bases numbered 2, after V lost 6 bases and J lost 2 bases. This CDR3 has 14 residues. CDR3 loop: CSVGLAGPYNEQFF. The CDR3 DNA reads TGCAGCGTGGGACTAGCGGGCCCCTACAATGAGCAGTTCTTC.

The V call is TRBV29-1, the J call TRBJ2-1, with D possibly TRBD2 on 5 matching bases. Trimming took off 2 bases at V and 8 bases at J, with 7 bases between the two ends. The CDR3 consists of 11 residues. The germline V gene encodes CDR1 SQVTM and CDR2 ANQGSEA. CDR3 protein: CSVETGDEQFF. CDR3 in DNA: TGCAGCGTTGAAACCGGGGATGAGCAGTTCTTC.

This clone showed up just a few times. The chain employs TRBV29-1 and TRBJ1-1, with D uncertain. The V end lost 5 bases, the J end lost 5 bases, and 12 bases lay between the germline ends. CDR1 and CDR2 (germline): SQVTM, ANQGSEA. The CDR3 covers 12 residues. CDR3 in amino acids: CSVRTVGTEAFF. DNA for the CDR3: TGCAGCGTTAGGACTGTGGGGACTGAAGCTTTCTTT.

This clone appeared a few times. J is TRBJ1-1 and V is TRBV19, with 7 bases matching TRBD1. V dropped 7 bases and J dropped 7; count of bases not matched to a gene: 3. Germline-derived CDR1 and CDR2 are LNHDA and SQIVND (reference sequence). The length of the CDR3 is 11 residues. The CDR3 reads CASNHRGEAFF. CDR3 coding DNA: TGTGCCAGTAACCACAGGGGTGAAGCTTTCTTT.

The chain is built from TRBV6-6 and TRBJ2-1; 14 nucleotides agree with TRBD2. V was clipped by 4 bases and J by 7 bases; unmatched bases: 6. Germline loops: CDR1 MNHNY, CDR2 SVGAGI (reference sequence). The CDR3 is 16 residues long. The chain's CDR3 is CASSSRLAGGYNEQFF. DNA for the CDR3: TGTGCCAGCAGTTCTCGACTAGCGGGAGGGTATAATGAGCAGTTCTTC.

The chain carries TRBV5-1 and TRBJ2-1; TRBD2 is a possible D gene (6 bases). CDR3 length: 15 residues. Per the germline V gene, CDR1 is SGHRS and CDR2 is YFSETQ. Between the trimmed V and J ends, which lost 1 base and 2 bases, there was a span of 10 bases. The CDR3 region has the DNA TGCGCCAGCAGCTTGCTCGGGGGAGCCTACAATGAGCAGTTCTTC. This encodes CASSLLGGAYNEQFF.

This clone has only a few counts. The chain links TRBV29-1 to TRBJ2-3, with D hard to call. The CDR3 runs 13 residues. Per the germline V gene, CDR1 is SQVTM and CDR2 is ANQGSEA. Trimming stripped 3 bases from V and 0 bases from J, with 7 bases between. CDR3 residues: CSVDDPSTDTQYF. DNA for the CDR3: TGCAGCGTTGACGATCCCAGCACAGATACGCAGTATTTT.

This clone showed up just a few times. This chain uses TRBV28 with TRBJ1-5; the D is unclear. The V gene lost 2 bases and the J gene lost 12 bases, with 8 bases spanning the gap. CDR1 MDHEN and CDR2 SYDVKM come from the germline V gene. This CDR3 has 11 residues. CDR3 nucleotide sequence: TGTGCCAGCAGTTTAGGCAAACACCAGCATTTT. Encoded protein: CASSLGKHQHF. Drawing the rest from reference TRBV28 and TRBJ1-5, the complete variable domain is DVKVTQSSRYLVKRTGEKVFLECVQDMDHENMFWYRQDPGLGLRLIYFSYDVKMKEKGDIPEGYSVSREKKERFSLILESASTNQTSMYLCASSLGKHQHFGDGTRLSIL.

A few counts support this clone. This chain joins TRBV14 and TRBJ2-6; D gene uncertain. CDR3 length: 16 residues. Looked up from germline, CDR1 is SGHDN and CDR2 is FVKESK. V lost 0 bases to trimming and J lost 2 bases, with 8 bases between them. The CDR3 bases are TGTGCCAGCAGCCAAGATCTGACCCCTGGGGCCAACGTCCTGACTTTC. This codes for CASSQDLTPGANVLTF. Full variable domain (outside the CDR3, taken from reference TRBV14 and TRBJ2-6): EAGVTQFPSHSVIEKGQTVTLRCDPISGHDNLYWYRRVMGKEIKFLLHFVKESKQDESGMPNNRFLAERTGGTYSTLKVQPAELEDSGVYFCASSQDLTPGANVLTFGAGSRLTVL.

The chain employs TRBV27 and TRBJ2-1, with D possibly called TRBD1 or TRBD2 (5 bases each). V lost 4 bases and J lost 11, with 21 bases in between. The CDR3 runs to 15 residues. Germline assignment: CDR1 MNHEY and CDR2 SMNVEV (reference sequence). CDR3 sequence (DNA): TGTGCCAGCAGTTGGGTCAACCTAGCCGGGACCAAGCAGTTCTTC. It codes for CASSWVNLAGTKQFF.

V is TRBV6-6 and J is TRBJ2-5; tentative D call: TRBD1 (6 bases). Germline V CDR1 and CDR2: MNHNY, SVGAGI (reference sequence). V was shortened by 2 bases and J by 4 bases, with 14 bases between the two germline ends. This CDR3 is built from 15 residues. The CDR3 region has the DNA TGTGCCAGCAGTTACGGGGGCACCCTGGGAGAGACCCAGTACTTC. It translates to CASSYGGTLGETQYF.

This clone came up a few times. This chain uses TRBV7-9 with TRBJ2-1, with TRBD1 matching 8 bases. The germline V gene encodes CDR1 SEHNR and CDR2 FQNEAQ (reference sequence). V lost 5 bases to trimming and J lost 6 bases; unmatched junction nucleotides: 12. The CDR3 length is 16 residues. This CDR3 is CASSIRQGRPFNEQFF. Here the CDR3 DNA reads TGTGCCAGCAGCATAAGACAGGGGAGGCCCTTCAATGAGCAGTTCTTC.

This clone came up once. The CDR3 region has the DNA TGCGCCAGCACCCTACTGACGGCGGGACAGGGGGGCATTCAGTACTTC. Translated, it gives CASTLLTAGQGGIQYF. The J gene is TRBJ2-4, the V gene TRBV5-1; 11 nucleotides align to TRBD1. J was trimmed by 9 bases and V by 6 bases; bases with no gene match: 14. The CDR3 length is 16 residues. The germline V gene has CDR1 SGHRS and CDR2 YFSETQ.

The rearrangement links TRBV15 to TRBJ2-6; D remains ambiguous. Germline loops: CDR1 LNHNV, CDR2 YYDKDF (reference sequence). The CDR3 covers 14 residues. Trimming cost V 5 bases and J 3 bases, with 8 bases left between them. This chain's CDR3 is CATSARRGANVLTF. The CDR3 DNA is TGTGCCACCAGCGCCCGCCGTGGGGCCAACGTCCTGACTTTC.

The chain employs TRBV5-4 and TRBJ2-5; 8 bases are shared with TRBD2. Germline CDR1 SGHNT, CDR2 YYREEE (reference sequence). This CDR3 is 16 amino acids long. The V gene end was trimmed by 4 bases and the J gene end by 1 base; junction bases not matched to a gene: 9. CDR3 protein: CASSRSLAVPQETQYF. Here the CDR3 DNA reads TGTGCCAGCAGCCGCTCACTAGCGGTGCCCCAAGAGACCCAGTACTTC.

V is TRBV2 and J is TRBJ2-1; 8 positions agree with TRBD2. After removal of 0 bases from V and 9 bases from J, the junction contained 7 bases not matched to a gene. Per germline, CDR1 SNHLY and CDR2 FYNNEI. CDR3 size: 15 residues. The CDR3 sequence is CASSEASGTLVEQFF. The CDR3 bases are TGTGCCAGCAGTGAAGCTAGCGGGACGCTTGTTGAGCAGTTCTTC.

This sequence joins TRBV28 and TRBJ2-7; D is possibly TRBD2 (6 bases). Germline V gives CDR1 MDHEN, CDR2 SYDVKM. The CDR3 spans 16 residues. Trimming stripped 3 bases from V and 0 bases from J, with 15 bases between. CDR3 sequence: CASSFRLAESSYEQYF. CDR3 coding DNA: TGTGCCAGCAGTTTCAGGTTAGCGGAGAGCTCCTACGAGCAGTACTTC.

The V gene is TRBV4-1, the J gene TRBJ2-2; unclear D gene. The germline V and J ends were trimmed by 0 bases and 7 bases, with 9 bases remaining between them. Germline lookup yields CDR1 MGHRA and CDR2 YSYEKL. This CDR3 has 14 amino acids. The CDR3 bases are TGCGCCAGCAGCCAAGAGATCGATGTCGGGGAGCTGTTTTTT. It codes for CASSQEIDVGELFF.